These T cell receptor beta chains were read from a single sample in a study of vaccination effects on CD4 cells after COVID-19. Their cognate antigens are unknown. The table came from immunoSEQ multiplex PCR; TCRdb's copy has only in-frame clones and leaves some out. The sample has about 23,000 clones, 55% to 75% seen once; the top ten hold more than 9%. The sequencing used CD4+ T cells from PBMCs cultured with HCoV-NL63 spike peptides, collected before COVID-19 vaccination. Receptor source: a human donor who received a COVID-19 vaccine. Each CDR3 is given with its conserved first and last residue. Each record gives: V gene, D gene, clone size, J gene, CDR3 protein. D genes are given only for firm matches. The size of a clone is reported for some rows only, either as once, few or many, or as a class for expanded clones.

V gene: TRBV4-1; D gene: -; clone size: few; J gene: TRBJ2-2; CDR3 protein: CASSQVKGSRTGELFF
V gene: TRBV4-1; D gene: -; clone size: -; J gene: TRBJ1-2; CDR3 protein: CASSQVYRDLDGYTF
V gene: TRBV11-2; D gene: -; clone size: -; J gene: TRBJ2-7; CDR3 protein: CASSGSAGGSSYEQYF
V gene: TRBV5-6; D gene: TRBD1; clone size: -; J gene: TRBJ2-7; CDR3 protein: CASSLGQGAYEQYF
V gene: TRBV9; D gene: -; clone size: -; J gene: TRBJ2-5; CDR3 protein: CASSPLGAGLEETQYF
V gene: TRBV5-4; D gene: -; clone size: -; J gene: TRBJ2-4; CDR3 protein: CASSLPGSAKNIQYF
V gene: TRBV6-5; D gene: TRBD1; clone size: -; J gene: TRBJ1-1; CDR3 protein: CASIRQGFTEAFF
V gene: TRBV5-1; D gene: TRBD2; clone size: -; J gene: TRBJ2-5; CDR3 protein: CASSYTSVEETQYF
V gene: TRBV2; D gene: -; clone size: few; J gene: TRBJ1-5; CDR3 protein: CASSPRTGASNQPQHF
V gene: TRBV9; D gene: -; clone size: -; J gene: TRBJ2-7; CDR3 protein: CASSVGPTSYEQYF
V gene: TRBV2; D gene: TRBD1; clone size: -; J gene: TRBJ2-3; CDR3 protein: CASSRDRVADTQYF
V gene: TRBV27; D gene: -; clone size: -; J gene: TRBJ2-7; CDR3 protein: CASSATGLLRGLEQYF
V gene: TRBV24-1; D gene: -; clone size: -; J gene: TRBJ1-4; CDR3 protein: CATSPGPLGKLFF
V gene: TRBV27; D gene: TRBD1; clone size: -; J gene: TRBJ1-1; CDR3 protein: CASWTGGSVNTEAFF
V gene: TRBV4-1; D gene: TRBD2; clone size: few; J gene: TRBJ2-1; CDR3 protein: CASSQASGPNNEQFF
V gene: TRBV5-6; D gene: TRBD1; clone size: -; J gene: TRBJ2-1; CDR3 protein: CASSLYRDRGRSYNEQFF
V gene: TRBV9; D gene: TRBD1; clone size: few; J gene: TRBJ1-6; CDR3 protein: CASSQSDRAPLHF
V gene: TRBV11-2; D gene: -; clone size: -; J gene: TRBJ2-7; CDR3 protein: CASSSFQGGKQYF
V gene: TRBV5-1; D gene: TRBD2; clone size: -; J gene: TRBJ2-7; CDR3 protein: CASRLGGTAVGYF
V gene: TRBV11-1; D gene: TRBD2; clone size: -; J gene: TRBJ2-7; CDR3 protein: CASSPRPGLPIEQYF
V gene: TRBV5-1; D gene: -; clone size: once; J gene: TRBJ2-3; CDR3 protein: CASSLTQQSTDTQYF
V gene: TRBV5-1; D gene: TRBD1; clone size: -; J gene: TRBJ2-2; CDR3 protein: CASSLGTGGTGELFF
V gene: TRBV24-1; D gene: -; clone size: -; J gene: TRBJ2-2; CDR3 protein: CATSDFPFPGELFF
V gene: TRBV11-2; D gene: TRBD2; clone size: -; J gene: TRBJ2-7; CDR3 protein: CASSQGLAGAYEQYF
V gene: TRBV7-9; D gene: -; clone size: -; J gene: TRBJ1-2; CDR3 protein: CASSPHGSNYGYTF
V gene: TRBV5-8; D gene: TRBD1; clone size: few; J gene: TRBJ1-2; CDR3 protein: CASSVGTEPNYGYTF
V gene: TRBV7-2; D gene: TRBD2; clone size: -; J gene: TRBJ2-1; CDR3 protein: CASSLHGTSNEQFF
V gene: TRBV30; D gene: TRBD2; clone size: -; J gene: TRBJ2-7; CDR3 protein: CAWSPTGGPWEQYF
V gene: TRBV10-3; D gene: -; clone size: -; J gene: TRBJ1-5; CDR3 protein: CAISQDNQPQHF
V gene: TRBV2; D gene: -; clone size: -; J gene: TRBJ2-3; CDR3 protein: CATAEEGTQYF
V gene: TRBV10-3; D gene: TRBD1; clone size: few; J gene: TRBJ2-2; CDR3 protein: CAISEVRQGVRTGELFF
V gene: TRBV2; D gene: -; clone size: -; J gene: TRBJ2-1; CDR3 protein: CASSDERAWYNEQFF
V gene: TRBV3-1/TRBV3-2; D gene: -; clone size: large; J gene: TRBJ1-4; CDR3 protein: CASSQSQGLGEKLFF
V gene: TRBV19; D gene: -; clone size: -; J gene: TRBJ2-6; CDR3 protein: CASSIRQEIAGANVLTF
V gene: TRBV7-2; D gene: -; clone size: -; J gene: TRBJ1-5; CDR3 protein: CASSDRTSNQPQHF
V gene: TRBV6-5; D gene: -; clone size: -; J gene: TRBJ1-2; CDR3 protein: CASTGRTGYGYTF
V gene: TRBV6-5; D gene: -; clone size: -; J gene: TRBJ2-5; CDR3 protein: CASIKLGPQETQYF
V gene: TRBV6-5; D gene: TRBD1; clone size: once; J gene: TRBJ1-1; CDR3 protein: CASSLTGMTEAFF
V gene: TRBV6-5; D gene: TRBD2; clone size: -; J gene: TRBJ2-1; CDR3 protein: CASSYRTSGSGQFF
V gene: TRBV5-1; D gene: TRBD1; clone size: -; J gene: TRBJ1-2; CDR3 protein: CASSFGNRGHGYTF
V gene: TRBV5-4; D gene: -; clone size: -; J gene: TRBJ2-7; CDR3 protein: CASSFRRQRSDEQYF
V gene: TRBV2; D gene: TRBD1; clone size: -; J gene: TRBJ2-5; CDR3 protein: CASSGRGDRQETQYF
V gene: TRBV6-5; D gene: -; clone size: -; J gene: TRBJ1-3; CDR3 protein: CASSPGGSGNTIYF
V gene: TRBV5-6; D gene: -; clone size: few; J gene: TRBJ2-7; CDR3 protein: CASSPQGYEQYF
V gene: TRBV30; D gene: -; clone size: once; J gene: TRBJ1-1; CDR3 protein: CAWRRTGNTEAFF
V gene: TRBV7-2; D gene: TRBD2; clone size: -; J gene: TRBJ2-1; CDR3 protein: CASSLVFLAGGINNEQFF
V gene: TRBV5-8; D gene: TRBD1; clone size: -; J gene: TRBJ1-1; CDR3 protein: CASSLLQGAFKNERNTEAFF
V gene: TRBV2; D gene: -; clone size: -; J gene: TRBJ2-1; CDR3 protein: CASSGGNEQFF
V gene: TRBV10-2; D gene: -; clone size: -; J gene: TRBJ1-2; CDR3 protein: CASSESVPPVGGYTF
V gene: TRBV2; D gene: -; clone size: -; J gene: TRBJ1-4; CDR3 protein: CASSGLGGTNEKLFF
V gene: TRBV5-1; D gene: TRBD1; clone size: -; J gene: TRBJ1-4; CDR3 protein: CASSPQGQINEKLFF
V gene: TRBV30; D gene: TRBD2; clone size: -; J gene: TRBJ2-2; CDR3 protein: CAWSLAGRDTGELFF
V gene: TRBV7-9; D gene: -; clone size: -; J gene: TRBJ1-4; CDR3 protein: CASSLLTGAREKLFF
V gene: TRBV29-1; D gene: -; clone size: -; J gene: TRBJ1-1; CDR3 protein: CSAGQQNTEAFF
V gene: TRBV3-1/TRBV3-2; D gene: TRBD1; clone size: -; J gene: TRBJ1-1; CDR3 protein: CASSLGQGGVEAFF